Presented here are 21 T cell receptor beta chains from one specimen sequenced in a study of T cells after posttransplantation cyclophosphamide. The repertoire was sequenced with immunoSEQ multiplex PCR; TCRdb's copy has only in-frame clones and lacks some. The profile shows roughly 10,000 clones, roughly 90% of them singletons. Controls had myeloablative marrow grafts with methotrexate and calcineurin inhibitor, sampled at 1 year. The input for sequencing was PBMCs, taken roughly 460 days after allogeneic stem cell transplant with calcineurin inhibitor and methotrexate. These receptors were taken from a male patient aged 45-60 years who received an allogeneic stem cell transplant from an unrelated donor, was CMV-positive, and had chronic GVHD only. Some of the T cells may derive from the graft donor.

This clone was picked up one time. The CDR3 region is CASSQIGFGYGYTF. CDR3 nucleotides: TGTGCCAGCAGCCAAATCGGTTTTGGCTATGGCTACACCTTC. V and J are TRBV4-2 and TRBJ1-2; D call uncertain. From germline, CDR1 is LGHNA and CDR2 YNFKEQ. This CDR3 region has 14 residues. Trimming removed 2 bases from V and 4 bases from J, with 11 bases in between.

V is TRBV28 and J is TRBJ1-5; D call uncertain. Between the trimmed V and J ends, which lost 8 bases and 0 bases, there was a span of 17 bases. The CDR3 contains 16 residues. CDR1 MDHEN and CDR2 SYDVKM come from the germline V gene. CDR3 in DNA: TGTGCCAGCGGCTCTTTCCCGGGGAATAGCAATCAGCCCCAGCATTTT. This sequence encodes CASGSFPGNSNQPQHF.

CDR3: CASSFGGTAAYEQYF. The DNA for the CDR3 is TGTGCCAGCAGCTTTGGAGGGACAGCCGCCTACGAGCAGTACTTC. This chain links TRBV11-3 with TRBJ2-7; possibly TRBD1 for D (7 bases). With 3 bases removed from V and 2 bases from J, the gap between germline ends came to 14 bases. This CDR3 is 15 amino acids long. Germline V gene sequence: CDR1 SGHNT, CDR2 YENEEA. The whole variable domain, remainder taken from reference TRBV11-3 and TRBJ2-7, is EAGVVQSPRYKIIEKKQPVAFWCNPISGHNTLYWYLQNLGQGPELLIRYENEEAVDDSQLPKDRFSAERLKGVDSTLKIQPAELGDSAVYLCASSFGGTAAYEQYFGPGTRLTVT.

The chain joins TRBV4-3 to TRBJ1-1; no firm D call. The CDR3 has 13 amino acids. Germline V CDR1 and CDR2: LGHNA, YSLEER. V lost 4 bases, J lost 6 bases, and 12 bases lay in between. As DNA, the CDR3 is TGCGCCAGCAGCCTCGGGTTGGTTGCTGAAGCTTTCTTT. Translation: CASSLGLVAEAFF.

The V gene is TRBV28, the J gene TRBJ2-2; the match to TRBD2 covers 7 bases. Trimming removed 1 base from V and 0 bases from J; junction bases left unmatched: 2. The length of the CDR3 is 16 residues. Germline lookup yields CDR1 MDHEN and CDR2 SYDVKM. This chain's CDR3 is CASSLFGRSNTGELFF. In DNA form, the CDR3 reads TGTGCCAGCAGTTTATTCGGGAGGTCGAACACCGGGGAGCTGTTTTTT.

This chain connects TRBV27 to TRBJ2-5; 9 nucleotides match TRBD2. The CDR3 consists of 15 residues. J lost 5 bases, V lost 5 bases, and 9 bases had no gene match. Germline V gene lookup returns CDR1 MNHEY and CDR2 SMNVEV (reference sequence). CDR3 amino acids: CASSPSASGMETQYF. DNA for the CDR3: TGTGCCAGCAGTCCCTCGGCTAGCGGGATGGAGACCCAGTACTTC.

The rearrangement uses TRBV25-1 and TRBJ2-7; D is unresolved. The CDR3 is 12 residues long. Between the trimmed V and J ends, which lost 9 bases and 1 base, there was a span of 10 bases. Germline lookup yields CDR1 MGHDK and CDR2 SYGVNS. This CDR3 is CASTTGSYEQYF. The CDR3 coding sequence is TGTGCCAGTACGACTGGATCCTACGAGCAGTACTTC.

V usage is TRBV27 and J usage is TRBJ2-7, with 7 bases matching TRBD2. The CDR3 totals 14 residues. V trimming: 0 bases; J trimming: 4 bases; junction bases outside the gene matches: 3. CDR1 is MNHEY and CDR2 is SMNVEV in the germline V gene (reference sequence). The CDR3 DNA reads as TGTGCCAGCAGTTTATCAAGCGGGACGTACGAGCAGTACTTC. Translation: CASSLSSGTYEQYF.

This sequence joins TRBV7-2 and TRBJ2-3; D is ambiguous. Looked up from germline, CDR1 is SGHTA and CDR2 is FQGNSA. V lost 5 bases and J 6 bases, leaving 9 bases between the germline ends. The CDR3 is 12 amino acids. The CDR3: CASSNLGDTQYF. In DNA, the CDR3 is TGTGCCAGCAGCAACCTCGGGGATACGCAGTATTTT.

This chain uses TRBV10-3 with TRBJ1-3; 7 bases are a match to TRBD1. The CDR3 consists of 15 residues. CDR1 ENHRY and CDR2 SYGVKD come from the germline V gene. V lost 7 bases to trimming and J lost 3 bases; unmatched junction nucleotides: 9. CDR3 in DNA: TGTGCCATCAAAGACAGGGACAATCGTGGAAACACCATATATTTT. As protein: CAIKDRDNRGNTIYF.

This sequence joins TRBV6-1 and TRBJ2-5; D might be TRBD2 (6 bases). CDR1 is MNHNS, CDR2 SASEGT, per germline. The CDR3 length is 15 residues. V was cut by 2 bases and J by 4 bases, with 14 bases left in between. The CDR3 DNA follows: TGTGCCAGCAGTGAAAAGCCGGGAGAGGCAGAGACCCAGTACTTC. Translating it yields CASSEKPGEAETQYF.

The chain couples TRBV7-2 to TRBJ1-1, with D possibly being TRBD1 (5 bases). Trimming pared 2 bases from V and 2 bases from J, leaving 9 bases between. CDR3 length: 14 amino acids. The germline V gene encodes CDR1 SGHTA and CDR2 FQGNSA. CDR3 sequence reads: CASSLLQGNTEAFF. For the CDR3, the DNA is TGTGCCAGCAGCTTACTCCAGGGTAACACTGAAGCTTTCTTT. Using reference TRBV7-2 and TRBJ1-1 for the parts outside the CDR3, the full variable domain is GAGVSQSPSNKVTEKGKDVELRCDPISGHTALYWYRQSLGQGLEFLIYFQGNSAPDKSGLPSDRFSAERTGGSVSTLTIQRTQQEDSAVYLCASSLLQGNTEAFFGQGTRLTVV.

The chain carries TRBV11-3 and TRBJ2-7, with D tentatively TRBD2 (6 bases). Germline CDR1 and CDR2: SGHNT and YENEEA. With 3 bases removed from V and 0 bases from J, the gap between germline ends came to 12 bases. CDR3 size: 15 residues. The CDR3 coding sequence is TGTGCCAGCAGCTTCGGCGGGACCTCCTCCTACGAGCAGTACTTC. Protein sequence: CASSFGGTSSYEQYF.

The rearrangement joins TRBV29-1 to TRBJ1-1; D is unclear. Trimming left V 7 bases short and J 1 base short, with 10 bases between. Germline-derived CDR1 and CDR2 are SQVTM and ANQGSEA. The CDR3 has 12 residues. CDR3 nucleotide sequence: TGCAGCGCTAAGGACTGGAACACTGAAGCTTTCTTT. It is translated as CSAKDWNTEAFF.

The chain links TRBV7-9 to TRBJ1-1; 7 nucleotides agree with TRBD1. V was pared by 4 bases and J by 7 bases, with 9 bases of the junction left unmatched. The germline V gene has CDR1 SEHNR and CDR2 FQNEAQ (reference sequence). The CDR3 has 14 amino acids. The CDR3 loop is CASSSKGQKIEAFF. CDR3 nucleotides: TGTGCCAGCAGCTCCAAGGGACAGAAGATTGAAGCTTTCTTT. Drawing the rest from reference TRBV7-9 and TRBJ1-1, the complete variable domain is DTGVSQNPRHKITKRGQNVTFRCDPISEHNRLYWYRQTLGQGPEFLTYFQNEAQLEKSRLLSDRFSAERPKGSFSTLEIQRTEQGDSAMYLCASSSKGQKIEAFFGQGTRLTVV.

This rearrangement joins TRBV7-9 to TRBJ2-2; D is possibly TRBD2 (6 bases). The CDR3 is 16 amino acids. Germline values: CDR1 SEHNR, CDR2 FQNEAQ (reference sequence). Between the trimmed V and J ends, which lost 5 bases and 4 bases, there was a span of 17 bases. CDR3 nucleotides: TGTGCCAGCAGCCCCTCCCCGGGAGTTAGCACCGGGGAGCTGTTTTTT. Protein sequence: CASSPSPGVSTGELFF.

The V call is TRBV6-5, the J call TRBJ1-1, with D possibly TRBD1 on 5 matching bases. V lost 6 bases, J lost 5 bases, and 13 bases lay in between. Germline values: CDR1 MNHEY, CDR2 SVGAGI. This CDR3 spans 13 amino acids. The CDR3 reads CASRVGGRTEAFF. CDR3 bases: TGTGCCAGCAGAGTGGGGGGTAGGACTGAAGCTTTCTTT.

The chain employs TRBV13 and TRBJ2-7, with no clear D. The CDR3 sequence is 13 residues long. The germline V gene encodes CDR1 PRHDT and CDR2 FYEKMQ (reference sequence). The V end was cut by 7 bases, the J end by 0 bases, with 10 bases between. CDR3 coding DNA: TGTGCCAGCACCGTGGGCAACTCCTACGAGCAGTACTTC. This sequence encodes CASTVGNSYEQYF.

The chain couples TRBV6-5 to TRBJ2-1; TRBD1 is a possible D gene (5 bases). The V end lost 4 bases, the J end lost 6 bases, and 19 bases lay between the germline ends. Germline loops: CDR1 MNHEY, CDR2 SVGAGI. The CDR3 is 16 residues long. The CDR3 sequence: CASSSIVAGKGNEQFF. The CDR3, as DNA: TGTGCCAGCAGTTCCATTGTAGCAGGGAAAGGCAATGAGCAGTTCTTC.

V usage is TRBV28 and J usage is TRBJ2-3, with TRBD2 identical over 10 bases. CDR1 and CDR2 (germline): MDHEN, SYDVKM. The CDR3 sequence is 15 residues long. After removal of 5 bases from V and 7 bases from J, the junction contained 9 bases not matched to a gene. CDR3 bases: TGTGCCAGCAGTGTAATATCGACTAGCGGGCATACGCAGTATTTT. Its translation is CASSVISTSGHTQYF.

The CDR3, as DNA: TGTGCCAGCAGCCCGAGGCATATGAACACTGAAGCTTTCTTT. Its translation is CASSPRHMNTEAFF. The V and J genes are TRBV5-5 and TRBJ1-1; unclear D gene. Germline CDR1 and CDR2: SGHKS and YYEKEE (reference sequence). CDR3 length: 14 amino acids. Trimming took off 4 bases at V and 0 bases at J, with 10 bases between the two ends. The variable domain in full, completed from reference TRBV5-5 and TRBJ1-1, reads DAGVTQSPTHLIKTRGQQVTLRCSPISGHKSVSWYQQVLGQGPQFIFQYYEKEERGRGNFPDRFSARQFPNYSSELNVNALLLGDSALYLCASSPRHMNTEAFFGQGTRLTVV.